Presented here are 4 T cell receptor beta chains from one specimen sequenced in a study of blood T cell repertoires in COVID-19. The data were produced by immunoSEQ multiplex PCR, yet TCRdb's version contains in-frame clones alone and is incomplete. The table includes about 260,000 clones, approximately 91% detected once. The sequencing sample was made of peripheral blood. All receptors come from a human donor in a cohort sampled during active COVID-19.

The chain recombines TRBV6-5 with TRBJ2-7; 7 bases match TRBD2. The CDR3 is 14 amino acids. Losses at the gene ends were 2 bases for V and 3 bases for J; bases not matched to a gene: 4. Germline-derived CDR1 and CDR2 are MNHEY and SVGAGI. The CDR3 sequence: CASSYGLGFYEQYF. The CDR3 region has the DNA TGTGCCAGCAGTTACGGACTAGGATTCTACGAGCAGTACTTC.

The gene calls are TRBV6-1 and TRBJ2-6, with 10 bases that match TRBD2. The CDR3 totals 17 residues. Trimming at V came to 4 bases and at J to 0 bases, leaving 3 bases not matched to a gene. CDR1 and CDR2 (germline): MNHNS, SASEGT. Here the CDR3 DNA reads TGTGCCAGCAGTGCTCTAGCGGGGGTCTCTGGGGCCAACGTCCTGACTTTC. Amino acid sequence: CASSALAGVSGANVLTF.

This chain connects TRBV5-1 to TRBJ2-1, with 13 bases aligning to TRBD2. Germline V lookup: CDR1 SGHRS, CDR2 YFSETQ. The CDR3 runs to 17 residues. Trimming removed 1 base from V and 8 bases from J; junction bases left unmatched: 9. The CDR3 DNA reads TGCGCCAGCAGCTTGACTAGCGGGGGGGCATTGAGCTATGAGCAGTTCTTC. Translating it yields CASSLTSGGALSYEQFF.

V gene TRBV7-2 combines with J gene TRBJ2-2, with 15 bases identical to TRBD2. Germline CDR1 is SGHTA and CDR2 is FQGNSA. The CDR3 has 15 residues. V was clipped by 9 bases and J by 3 bases; unmatched bases: 2. The CDR3 protein is CASRTSGGDTGELFF. The CDR3 DNA follows: TGTGCCAGTCGGACTAGCGGGGGGGACACCGGGGAGCTGTTTTTT.